The 10 T cell receptor beta chains below come from one sample, sequenced in a study of CD8+CD57+ T cells in acquired aplastic anemia. Patients selected for sequencing had displayed CD8+CD57+ cell expansion by flow cytometry. TCR beta VDJ and CDR3 were profiled, and genomic DNA was the template. TCRdb called the reads again in MiXCR, with one record for every CDR3 protein. The sample yields 200,000 to 300,000 distinct CDR3 sequences, approximately 86% seen once. Sequencing input: sorted CD4+, CD8+, or CD8+CD57+ T cells (not recorded which) from PBMCs. Every receptor here comes from a human donor with aplastic anemia.

The rearrangement links TRBV19 to TRBJ2-3, with D hard to call. The CDR3 covers 15 residues. Germline V CDR1 and CDR2: LNHDA, SQIVND (reference sequence). The V end was cut by 3 bases, the J end by 11 bases, with 21 bases between. CDR3 in DNA: TGTGCCAGTAGTATGGGTAGGGTAGCCTACAATAAGCAGTATTTT. Translated, it gives CASSMGRVAYNKQYF.

Points on this clonotype: Because the CDR3 is missing its conserved closing phenylalanine or tryptophan, this is likely a read error. The DNA is left out, because the CDR3 cannot be placed on it with certainty; the CDR3 is given as TCRdb lists it. The rearrangement links TRBV2 to TRBJ2-4. The CDR3 sequence runs 12 residues, both termini included. CDR1 and CDR2 (germline): SNHLY, FYNNEI. The CDR3 here is CASGEAENIQPL.

Details on this clonotype: One end of the junction fails to match germline, which may point to a read error. The V and J genes are TRBV7-8 and TRBJ2-3; D gene unclear. CDR3 length: 14 residues. The germline V gene encodes CDR1 SGHVS and CDR2 FQNEAQ. CDR3 sequence reads: CASSFHPDPATLSF. The CDR3 region has the DNA TGTGCCAGCAGCTTTCATCCAGACCCGGCAACCCTTTCCTTT.

The rearrangement links TRBV5-6 to TRBJ2-5; TRBD1 is a possible D gene (6 bases). The V gene lost 3 bases and the J gene lost 3 bases, with 15 bases spanning the gap. Germline V gene sequence: CDR1 SGHDT, CDR2 YYEEEE. The CDR3 loop spans 15 amino acids. CDR3 nucleotides: TGTGCCAGCAGCTCTGCCGACGGGACAAAAGAGACCCAGTACTTC. This translates into CASSSADGTKETQYF.

About this clonotype itself: The junction departs from germline at one end; a sequencing error may be responsible. The chain combines TRBV5-1 with TRBJ2-5; unclear D gene. CDR1 SGHRS and CDR2 YFSETQ come from the germline V gene. The CDR3 runs 14 residues. CDR3 sequence reads: CANSVATDQETQYF. As DNA, the CDR3 is TGCGCCAACAGCGTCGCGACGGACCAAGAGACCCAGTACTTC. Together with reference TRBV5-1 and TRBJ2-5, the CDR3 gives the full variable domain: KAGVTQTPRYLIKTRGQQVTLSCSPISGHRSVSWYQQTPGQGLQFLFEYFSETQRNKGNFPGRFSGRQFSNSRSEMNVSTLELGDSALYLCANSVATDQETQYFGPGTRLLVL.

J is TRBJ1-1 and V is TRBV9, with D unclear. Germline V gene sequence: CDR1 SGDLS, CDR2 YYNGEE. V was cut by 7 bases and J by 11 bases, with 27 bases left in between. The CDR3 extends over 15 amino acids. Written as DNA, the CDR3 is TGTGCCAGCGGAGTAGCTCGGAACAGTCAGTACTTCGCTTTCTTT. It is translated as CASGVARNSQYFAFF.

This clonotype was seen a single time. Mismatch with germline at one junction end may stem from a read error. The chain uses TRBV7-8 and TRBJ2-3, with D possibly being TRBD1 or TRBD2 (5 bases each). CDR3 length equals 13 residues. Germline V gives CDR1 SGHVS, CDR2 FQNEAQ. CDR3 sequence (DNA): TGTGCCAGCAGCTTTACCGCCAGGGCCAGGGAGCTTTTT. This encodes CASSFTARARELF.

A note on this clonotype: In this CDR3 the conserved last residue, phenylalanine or tryptophan, is missing, so a read error is likely. It is unclear where the CDR3 begins or ends on the DNA, so no DNA is shown, and the CDR3 is as TCRdb lists it. The rearrangement joins TRBV2 to TRBJ2-3; TRBD2, the table's D call, was not compared with the DNA. The CDR3 spans 14 residues, counting both ends. Germline V gene sequence: CDR1 SNHLY, CDR2 FYNNEI. CDR3 loop: CASSLVGGPMSSSS.

With regard to this clonotype: Because it lacks the conserved phenylalanine or tryptophan at the end, this CDR3 is likely a read error. Because the CDR3's place on the DNA is in doubt, the DNA is left out and the CDR3 is given as listed by TCRdb. This chain links TRBV7-2 with TRBJ2-3; the D call of TRBD1 is as the table states it, not checked on the DNA. Germline lookup yields CDR1 SGHTA and CDR2 FQGNSA. The CDR3 extends over 14 residues, inclusive of both ends. CDR3 protein: CASSLAGAAQYQGL.

In the case of this clonotype: Germline and junction disagree at one end, which may indicate a read error. This sequence joins TRBV7-8 and TRBJ2-5; possible D gene TRBD1, 5 bases. The CDR3 is 14 amino acids. Germline-derived CDR1 and CDR2 are SGHVS and FQNEAQ. CDR3 region: CASSLARQPETQYF. CDR3 DNA: TGTGCCAGCAGCTTAGCTAGACAGCCAGAGACGCAGTACTTC. Combining the CDR3 with reference TRBV7-8 and TRBJ2-5 gives the whole variable domain GAGVSQSPRYKVAKRGQDVALRCDPISGHVSLFWYQQALGQGPEFLTYFQNEAQLDKSGLPSDRFFAERPEGSVSTLKIQRTQQEDSAVYLCASSLARQPETQYFGPGTRLLVL.